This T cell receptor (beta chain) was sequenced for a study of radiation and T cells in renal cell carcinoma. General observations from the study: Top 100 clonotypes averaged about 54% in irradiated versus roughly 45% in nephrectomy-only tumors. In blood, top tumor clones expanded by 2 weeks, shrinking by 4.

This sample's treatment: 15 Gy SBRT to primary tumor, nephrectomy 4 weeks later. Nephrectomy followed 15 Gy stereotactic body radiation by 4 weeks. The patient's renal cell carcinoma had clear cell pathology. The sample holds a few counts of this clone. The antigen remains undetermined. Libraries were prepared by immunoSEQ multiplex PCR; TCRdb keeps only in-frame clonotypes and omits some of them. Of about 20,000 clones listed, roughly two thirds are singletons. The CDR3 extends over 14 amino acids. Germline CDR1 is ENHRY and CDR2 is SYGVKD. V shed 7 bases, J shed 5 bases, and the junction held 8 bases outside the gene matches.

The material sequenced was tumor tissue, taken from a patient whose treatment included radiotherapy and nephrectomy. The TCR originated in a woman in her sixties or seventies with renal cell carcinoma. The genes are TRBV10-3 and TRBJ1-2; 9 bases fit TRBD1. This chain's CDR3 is CAINSGTGKYGYTF. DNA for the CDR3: TGTGCCATCAATTCCGGGACAGGGAAGTATGGCTACACCTTC.